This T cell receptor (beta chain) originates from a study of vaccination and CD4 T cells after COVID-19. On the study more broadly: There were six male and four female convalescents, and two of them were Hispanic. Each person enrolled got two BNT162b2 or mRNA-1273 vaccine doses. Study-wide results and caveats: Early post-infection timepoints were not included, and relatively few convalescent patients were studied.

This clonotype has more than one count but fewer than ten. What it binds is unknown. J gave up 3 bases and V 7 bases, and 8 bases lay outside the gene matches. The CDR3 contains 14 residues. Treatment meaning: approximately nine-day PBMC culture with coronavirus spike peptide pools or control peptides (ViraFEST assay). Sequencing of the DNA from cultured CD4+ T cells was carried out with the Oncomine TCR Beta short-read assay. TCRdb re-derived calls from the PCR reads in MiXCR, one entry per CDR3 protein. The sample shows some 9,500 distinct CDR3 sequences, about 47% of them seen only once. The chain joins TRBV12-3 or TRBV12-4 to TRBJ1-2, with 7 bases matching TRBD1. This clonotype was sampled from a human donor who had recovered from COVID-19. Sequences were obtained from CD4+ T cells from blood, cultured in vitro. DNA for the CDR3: TGTGCCAGCACGTTAGACGGGACAGACTATGGCTACACCTTC. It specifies CASTLDGTDYGYTF.